The rows below give T cell receptor beta chains drawn from one sample of a study of OX40 agonist ivuxolimab in advanced cancers. The protocol was immunoSEQ multiplex PCR, while the TCRdb copy is restricted to in-frame clones and leaves out a portion. The sample lists some 60,000 clones, around 93% occurring once. The sample here was CD4+ or CD8+ T cells sorted from blood, taken in a trial of the OX40 agonist ivuxolimab. The receptors originated from an adult with an advanced solid tumor such as melanoma, head and neck, liver or kidney cancer. Both conserved end residues are part of each CDR3. Fields, in order: CDR3 DNA, CDR3 protein, V gene, D gene, clone size, J gene. D genes are given only for firm matches. Not every row has a clone size; where given, it reads once, few, many or a size class.

CDR3nt: TGTGCCAGCAGTTACGGACAGGGGAGAAGCACCGGGGAGCTGTTTTTT
CDR3aa: CASSYGQGRSTGELFF
v_gene: TRBV6-6
d_gene: TRBD1
abundance: -
j_gene: TRBJ2-2

CDR3nt: TGTGCCAGCAGCTCCAGACAGGGAAATCACGAGCAGTACTTC
CDR3aa: CASSSRQGNHEQYF
v_gene: TRBV7-6
d_gene: TRBD1
abundance: -
j_gene: TRBJ2-7

CDR3nt: TGTGCCAGTCGTGGGGATCGCTCTCAGCCCCAGCATTTT
CDR3aa: CASRGDRSQPQHF
v_gene: TRBV6-5
d_gene: -
abundance: -
j_gene: TRBJ1-5

CDR3nt: TGTGCCAGCAGCCAAGATTCTTTCGGCTCTGAAGCTTTCTTT
CDR3aa: CASSQDSFGSEAFF
v_gene: TRBV14
d_gene: -
abundance: -
j_gene: TRBJ1-1

CDR3nt: TGTGCCAGCAGCTTAGTGTCTTCCACAGATACGCAGTATTTT
CDR3aa: CASSLVSSTDTQYF
v_gene: TRBV7-6
d_gene: -
abundance: -
j_gene: TRBJ2-3

CDR3nt: TGTGCCAGCAGCATAACAATCTACAGGGAACAAGAGACCCAGTACTTC
CDR3aa: CASSITIYREQETQYF
v_gene: TRBV7-8
d_gene: -
abundance: -
j_gene: TRBJ2-5

CDR3nt: TGTGCCACAACGTCAGAACAGGGTGATGGCTACACCTTC
CDR3aa: CATTSEQGDGYTF
v_gene: TRBV10-3
d_gene: -
abundance: -
j_gene: TRBJ1-2

CDR3nt: TGTGCCAGCAGCGTAGGCGGGAGGCCACCACCCGGGGAGCTGTTTTTT
CDR3aa: CASSVGGRPPPGELFF
v_gene: TRBV9
d_gene: TRBD2
abundance: -
j_gene: TRBJ2-2

CDR3nt: TGCAGCGTTGAGGGGGAGGGCCCCTACGAGCAGTACTTC
CDR3aa: CSVEGEGPYEQYF
v_gene: TRBV29-1
d_gene: TRBD2
abundance: -
j_gene: TRBJ2-7

CDR3nt: TGTGCCAGCAGCCGGACAGGGGGTTACGAGCAGTACTTC
CDR3aa: CASSRTGGYEQYF
v_gene: TRBV7-9
d_gene: TRBD1
abundance: -
j_gene: TRBJ2-7

CDR3nt: TGTGCCAGCAGTGAAGGGCCGGAGGACACTGAAGCTTTCTTT
CDR3aa: CASSEGPEDTEAFF
v_gene: TRBV6-1
d_gene: -
abundance: few
j_gene: TRBJ1-1

CDR3nt: TGTGCCAGCAGCGGGGGACTAGCGGACTCCTACGAGCAGTACTTC
CDR3aa: CASSGGLADSYEQYF
v_gene: TRBV9
d_gene: TRBD2
abundance: -
j_gene: TRBJ2-7

CDR3nt: TGTGCCAGCAGTGAGGGTATAGGGACTGAAGCTTTCTTT
CDR3aa: CASSEGIGTEAFF
v_gene: TRBV2
d_gene: -
abundance: -
j_gene: TRBJ1-1

CDR3nt: TGCAGCGTTGCGGGGGACGGGACCTACGAGCAGTACTTC
CDR3aa: CSVAGDGTYEQYF
v_gene: TRBV29-1
d_gene: -
abundance: -
j_gene: TRBJ2-7

CDR3nt: TGTGCCAGCAGCCCCTACAGCGGGGGACACAATGAGCAGTTCTTC
CDR3aa: CASSPYSGGHNEQFF
v_gene: TRBV6-1
d_gene: TRBD2
abundance: -
j_gene: TRBJ2-1

CDR3nt: TGTGCCAGCAGTCTCTACAGGGGACTGTCCAATGAGCAGTTCTTC
CDR3aa: CASSLYRGLSNEQFF
v_gene: TRBV27
d_gene: -
abundance: -
j_gene: TRBJ2-1

CDR3nt: TGTGCCAGCAGCTTAATAGAGGCTGAAGCTTTCTTT
CDR3aa: CASSLIEAEAFF
v_gene: TRBV5-5
d_gene: -
abundance: -
j_gene: TRBJ1-1

CDR3nt: TGTGCCAGCAGCGTAGAGGCGAGCGGGAGTCGACATGAGCAGTTCTTC
CDR3aa: CASSVEASGSRHEQFF
v_gene: TRBV9
d_gene: TRBD2
abundance: -
j_gene: TRBJ2-1

CDR3nt: TGTGCCAGCAGCTTAGCTGAGTTCTACGAGCAGTACTTC
CDR3aa: CASSLAEFYEQYF
v_gene: TRBV7-6
d_gene: -
abundance: -
j_gene: TRBJ2-7

CDR3nt: TGTGCCAGCAGTCCATTCCAGCGACCAGGAACCACAGATACGCAGTATTTT
CDR3aa: CASSPFQRPGTTDTQYF
v_gene: TRBV27
d_gene: -
abundance: -
j_gene: TRBJ2-3

CDR3nt: TGCAGCGCCGACACCGGGACAGGGGTAGGCTACACCTTC
CDR3aa: CSADTGTGVGYTF
v_gene: TRBV29-1
d_gene: TRBD1
abundance: -
j_gene: TRBJ1-2

CDR3nt: TGTGCCAGCAGCGCCTGGACAGGGGGATCTGAAAAACTGTTTTTT
CDR3aa: CASSAWTGGSEKLFF
v_gene: TRBV7-6
d_gene: TRBD1
abundance: once
j_gene: TRBJ1-4